This TCR beta chain emerged from a study of cytomegalovirus exposure and HLA in healthy donors. Study-level points and caveats: Among CMV-associated TCR beta chains, most appeared HLA-restricted in a later analysis. A later analysis linked about 17,000 TCR beta sequences to HLA alleles at 0.05 false discovery rate.

Of note for this clone: Its antigen remains unknown.

This PCR relied on a set of 60 Vbeta primers and 13 Jbeta primers. TCRdb's table, derived via immunoSEQ multiplex PCR, lists solely in-frame clones and lacks some. The profile shows 90,000 or so clones, over 70% of them singletons. This sequence originates from a man aged 45-65 years in good health and CMV-seropositive. Sequencing was done on a sample of PBMCs.

CDR3 sequence: CASTPGGVSYEQYF. The CDR3 DNA follows: TGCGCCAGCACCCCCGGGGGGGTCTCCTACGAGCAGTACTTC. The chain carries TRBV5-1 and TRBJ2-7, with 8 bases aligning to TRBD2. The CDR3 covers 14 residues. The trim removed 6 bases at V and 0 bases at J, leaving 5 bases unmatched. The germline V gene encodes CDR1 SGHRS and CDR2 YFSETQ.